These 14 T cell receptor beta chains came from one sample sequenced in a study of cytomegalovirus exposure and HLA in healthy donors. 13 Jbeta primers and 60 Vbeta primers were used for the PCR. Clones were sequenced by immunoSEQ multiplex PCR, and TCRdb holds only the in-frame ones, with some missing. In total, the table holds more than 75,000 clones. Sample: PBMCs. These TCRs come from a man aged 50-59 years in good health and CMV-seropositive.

The CDR3 DNA is TGTGCCAGTAGTATCCGAGCTGGTGGGGAGCTGTTTTTT. It yields the protein CASSIRAGGELFF. The chain links TRBV19 to TRBJ2-2; D gene ambiguous. This CDR3 has 13 amino acids. V was pared by 3 bases and J by 8 bases, with 10 bases between. In germline, CDR1 is LNHDA, CDR2 SQIVND (reference sequence).

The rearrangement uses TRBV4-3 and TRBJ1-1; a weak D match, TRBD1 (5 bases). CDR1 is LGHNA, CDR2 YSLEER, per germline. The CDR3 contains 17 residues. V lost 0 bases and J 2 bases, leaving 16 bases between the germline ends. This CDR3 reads CASSQDRGGSSNTEAFF. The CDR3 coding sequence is TGCGCCAGCAGCCAAGATCGGGGGGGGTCCTCTAACACTGAAGCTTTCTTT.

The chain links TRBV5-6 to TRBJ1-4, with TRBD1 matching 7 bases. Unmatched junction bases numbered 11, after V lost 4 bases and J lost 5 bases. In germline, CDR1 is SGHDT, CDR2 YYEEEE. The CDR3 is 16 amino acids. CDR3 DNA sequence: TGTGCCAGCAGCACTAGTCCGGGACAGAACAATGAAAAACTGTTTTTT. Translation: CASSTSPGQNNEKLFF.

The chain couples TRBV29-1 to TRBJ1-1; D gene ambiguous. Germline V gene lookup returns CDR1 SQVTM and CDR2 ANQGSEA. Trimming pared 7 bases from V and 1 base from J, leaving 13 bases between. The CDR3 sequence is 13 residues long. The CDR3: CSAAGQPNTEAFF. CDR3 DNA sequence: TGCAGCGCCGCTGGGCAGCCGAACACTGAAGCTTTCTTT.

CDR3: CASSGLDSPPNYGYTF. CDR3 in DNA: TGTGCCAGCAGCGGTTTAGACAGCCCCCCTAACTATGGCTACACCTTC. The chain couples TRBV11-3 to TRBJ1-2; D may be TRBD1 (5 bases). The V end was cut by 5 bases, the J end by 0 bases, with 16 bases between. The germline V gene encodes CDR1 SGHNT and CDR2 YENEEA. This CDR3 is 16 amino acids long.

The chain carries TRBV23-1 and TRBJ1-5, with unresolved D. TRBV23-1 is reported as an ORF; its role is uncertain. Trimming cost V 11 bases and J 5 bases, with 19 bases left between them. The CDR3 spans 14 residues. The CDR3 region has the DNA TGCGCCCCCGGGGATTACCCACTCGATCAGCCCCAGCATTTT. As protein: CAPGDYPLDQPQHF.

The CDR3 is CASSERGADAYEQYV. CDR3 in DNA: TGTGCCAGCAGCGAGCGGGGAGCTGACGCCTACGAGCAGTACGTC. The J gene is TRBJ2-7, the V gene TRBV6-5; TRBD2 agrees at 7 bases. Looked up from germline, CDR1 is MNHEY and CDR2 is SVGAGI. The CDR3 totals 15 residues. Trimming took 6 bases from V and 2 from J; bases not matched to a gene: 10.

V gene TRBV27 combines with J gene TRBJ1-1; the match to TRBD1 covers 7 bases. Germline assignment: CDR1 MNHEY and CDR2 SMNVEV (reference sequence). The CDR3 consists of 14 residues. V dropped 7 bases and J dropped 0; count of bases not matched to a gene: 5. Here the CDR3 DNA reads TGTGCCAGCACCTCGACAGGGATGAACACTGAAGCTTTCTTT. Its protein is CASTSTGMNTEAFF.

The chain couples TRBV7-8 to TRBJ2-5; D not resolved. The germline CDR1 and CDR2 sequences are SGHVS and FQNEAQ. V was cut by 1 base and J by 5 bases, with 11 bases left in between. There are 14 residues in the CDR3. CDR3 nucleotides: TGTGCCAGCAGCTTAGTACATGGAGCGGAGACCCAGTACTTC. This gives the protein CASSLVHGAETQYF. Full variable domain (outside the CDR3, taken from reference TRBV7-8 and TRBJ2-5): GAGVSQSPRYKVAKRGQDVALRCDPISGHVSLFWYQQALGQGPEFLTYFQNEAQLDKSGLPSDRFFAERPEGSVSTLKIQRTQQEDSAVYLCASSLVHGAETQYFGPGTRLLVL.

The CDR3: CASSSGLAGVNEQFF. In nucleotides, the CDR3 is TGTGCCAGCAGCTCGGGACTAGCGGGAGTTAATGAGCAGTTCTTC. The chain links TRBV11-3 to TRBJ2-1; 14 bases fit TRBD2. This CDR3 is 15 amino acids long. Trimming took 4 bases from V and 7 from J; bases not matched to a gene: 3. Germline loops: CDR1 SGHNT, CDR2 YENEEA.

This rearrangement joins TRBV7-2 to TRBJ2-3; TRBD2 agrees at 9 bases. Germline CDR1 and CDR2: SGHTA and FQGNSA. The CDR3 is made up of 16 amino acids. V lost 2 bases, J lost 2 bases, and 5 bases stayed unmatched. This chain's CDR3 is CASSLNPSGNTDTQYF. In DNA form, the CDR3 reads TGTGCCAGCAGCTTAAATCCTAGCGGGAACACAGATACGCAGTATTTT. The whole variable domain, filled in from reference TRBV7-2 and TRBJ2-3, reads GAGVSQSPSNKVTEKGKDVELRCDPISGHTALYWYRQSLGQGLEFLIYFQGNSAPDKSGLPSDRFSAERTGGSVSTLTIQRTQQEDSAVYLCASSLNPSGNTDTQYFGPGTRLTVL.

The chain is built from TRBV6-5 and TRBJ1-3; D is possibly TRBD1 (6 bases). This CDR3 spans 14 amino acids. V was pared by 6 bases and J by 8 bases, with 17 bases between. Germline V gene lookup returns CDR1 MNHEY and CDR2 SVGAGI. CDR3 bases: TGTGCCAGCAGCCGGGACACCTGGAGAGACACCATATATTTT. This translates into CASSRDTWRDTIYF.

This CDR3 is CASSLSGLAGGPNEQFF. CDR3 nucleotides: TGTGCCAGCAGTTTATCCGGACTAGCGGGAGGGCCCAATGAGCAGTTCTTC. The chain carries TRBV27 and TRBJ2-1; 15 bases line up with TRBD2. J gave up 6 bases and V 0 bases, and 3 bases lay outside the gene matches. Germline loops: CDR1 MNHEY, CDR2 SMNVEV (reference sequence). This CDR3 region has 17 residues.

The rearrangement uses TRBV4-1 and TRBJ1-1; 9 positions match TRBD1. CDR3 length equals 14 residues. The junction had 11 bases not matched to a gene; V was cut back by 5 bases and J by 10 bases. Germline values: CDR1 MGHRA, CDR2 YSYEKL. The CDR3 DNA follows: TGCGCCAGCAGCAAAGGACGGGACAGGGTTCGAGCTTTCTTT. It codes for CASSKGRDRVRAFF.